This T cell receptor beta chain comes out of a study of spatial heterogeneity in lung cancer. Study-level results: Tumor mutation count correlated with how many alpha and beta TCRs expanded intratumorally. The estimate shows that only around 7% of tumor T cells were covered for alpha and approximately 13% for beta chains.

This clonotype has ten or more counts. The antigen remains unidentified. For a library built for alpha chains, this beta chain is a stray read; little rests on its size. The CDR3 is 12 amino acids. Trimming cost V 4 bases and J 7 bases, with 10 bases left between them. Time point specified: sample taken at primary tumor resection. Each TCR cDNA molecule bore a unique molecular identifier. TCRdb reanalysed the 5' RACE reads using MiXCR and keeps one entry per CDR3 protein. The sample records roughly 10,000 distinct CDR3 sequences, roughly 8% being singletons. The input for sequencing was lung tumor tissue, taken at surgery. This receptor was obtained from a female donor with early-stage non-small cell lung cancer. The chain carries TRBV12-3 or TRBV12-4 and TRBJ1-1, with D possibly TRBD1 on 6 matching bases. This CDR3 reads CASSSRQVEAFF. The CDR3 DNA reads TGTGCCAGCAGTTCTCGACAGGTTGAAGCTTTCTTT.